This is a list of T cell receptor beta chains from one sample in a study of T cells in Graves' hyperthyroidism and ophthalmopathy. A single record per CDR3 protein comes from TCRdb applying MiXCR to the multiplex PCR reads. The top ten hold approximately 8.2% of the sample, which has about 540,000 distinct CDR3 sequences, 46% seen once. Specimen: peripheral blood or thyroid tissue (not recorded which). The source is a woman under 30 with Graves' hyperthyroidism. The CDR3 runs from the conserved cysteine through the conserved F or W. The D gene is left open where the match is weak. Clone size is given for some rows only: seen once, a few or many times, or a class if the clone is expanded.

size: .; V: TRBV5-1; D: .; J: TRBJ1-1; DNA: TGCGCCAGCAGCCTCCCGACGGAGAACACTGAAGCTTTCTTT; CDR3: CASSLPTENTEAFF
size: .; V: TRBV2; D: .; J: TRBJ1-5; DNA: TGTGCCAGTCGGATGACAGGTTGGAATCAGCCCCAGCATTTT; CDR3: CASRMTGWNQPQHF
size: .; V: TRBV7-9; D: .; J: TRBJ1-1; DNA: TGTGCCAGCAGCTCCCTTCAGTCGGGAGTCGAAGCTTTCTTT; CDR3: CASSSLQSGVEAFF
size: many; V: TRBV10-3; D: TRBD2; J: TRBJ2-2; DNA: TGTGCCATCAGTGCCGGGACTAGCGGGAGTTACACCGGGGAGCTGTTTTTT; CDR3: CAISAGTSGSYTGELFF
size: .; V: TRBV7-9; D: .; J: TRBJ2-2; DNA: TGTGCCAGCAGCCCGGGCCCCGGCACCGGGGAGCTGTTTTTT; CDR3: CASSPGPGTGELFF
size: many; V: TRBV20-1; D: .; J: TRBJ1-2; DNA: TGCAGTGCTTCCGGGACCGCCGGAGGCTACACCTTC; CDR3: CSASGTAGGYTF
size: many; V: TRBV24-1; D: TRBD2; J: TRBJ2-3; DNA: TGTGCCACCGGGACTAGACGAACAGATACGCAGTATTTT; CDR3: CATGTRRTDTQYF
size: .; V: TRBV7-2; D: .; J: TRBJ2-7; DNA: TGTGCCAGCAGCTCTCGACAGGGACTCGAGCAGTACTTC; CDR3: CASSSRQGLEQYF
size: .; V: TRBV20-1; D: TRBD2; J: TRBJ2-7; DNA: TGCAGTGCTAGAGAGACTAGCGGGGAGTGGCAGTACTTC; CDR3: CSARETSGEWQYF
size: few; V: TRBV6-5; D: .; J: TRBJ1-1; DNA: TGTGCCAGCATCCCCAGGGGAGGGAGTGAAGCTTTCTTT; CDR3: CASIPRGGSEAFF
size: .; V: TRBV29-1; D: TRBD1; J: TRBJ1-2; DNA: TGCAGCATCCTGACAGGGGCGGGCGGCTACACCTTC; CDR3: CSILTGAGGYTF
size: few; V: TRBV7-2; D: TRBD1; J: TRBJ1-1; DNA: TGTGCCAGCAAACAGGGGACCACTGAAGCTTTCTTT; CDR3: CASKQGTTEAFF
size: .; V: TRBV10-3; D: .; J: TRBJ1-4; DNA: TGTGCCATCAGTGAAGGTGGGCGGCCAGCTGAAAAACTGTTTTTT; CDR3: CAISEGGRPAEKLFF
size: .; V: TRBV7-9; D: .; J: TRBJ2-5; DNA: TGTGCCAGCAGCTTAGTCAGCGGACTTGGGGAGACCCAGTACTTC; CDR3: CASSLVSGLGETQYF
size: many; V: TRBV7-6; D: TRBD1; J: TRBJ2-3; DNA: TGTGCCAGCAGCTTAGTATCGGGACAGGGTACAGATACGCAGTATTTT; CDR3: CASSLVSGQGTDTQYF
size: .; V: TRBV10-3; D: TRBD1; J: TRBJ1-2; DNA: TGTGCCATCAGTGGACGGGCGACAGGGACTAACTATGGCTACACCTTC; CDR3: CAISGRATGTNYGYTF
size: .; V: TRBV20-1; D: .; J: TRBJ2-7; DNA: TGCAGTGCTCGGGCCTACTACGAGCAGTACTTC; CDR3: CSARAYYEQYF
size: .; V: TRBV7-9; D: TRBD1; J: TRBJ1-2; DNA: TGTGCCAGCAGCTCGGACAGGACAAACTATGGCTACACCTTC; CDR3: CASSSDRTNYGYTF
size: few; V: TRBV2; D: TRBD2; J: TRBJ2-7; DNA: TGTGCCAGCAGTTACTTAGCCCCTAGCGGGACCTACGAGCAGTACTTC; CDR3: CASSYLAPSGTYEQYF
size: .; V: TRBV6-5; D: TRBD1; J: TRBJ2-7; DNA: TGTGCCAGCAGTTACCGGACAGGGGGCGAGCAGTACTTC; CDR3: CASSYRTGGEQYF
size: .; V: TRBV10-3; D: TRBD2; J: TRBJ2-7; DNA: TGTGCCATCAGGGACCCCGGGACTAGCGGGAGTTCATACGAGCAGTACTTC; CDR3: CAIRDPGTSGSSYEQYF
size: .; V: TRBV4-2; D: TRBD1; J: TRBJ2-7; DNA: TGTGCCAGCAGCCGCCGGACAGGGGGCGGTTACGAGCAGTACTTC; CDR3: CASSRRTGGGYEQYF
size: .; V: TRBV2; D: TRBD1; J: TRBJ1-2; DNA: TGTGCCAGCAGACTGAGGGGGCAGAGGTATGGCTACACCTTC; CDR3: CASRLRGQRYGYTF
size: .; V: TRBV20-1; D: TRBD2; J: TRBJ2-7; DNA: TGCAGTGCTAGGGGGACTAGCGGGACCGAAGCAACCTACGAGCAGTACTTC; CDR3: CSARGTSGTEATYEQYF
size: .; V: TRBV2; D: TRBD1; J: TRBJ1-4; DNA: TGTGCCAGCAGGGGGAGGGGGCGCGAAAAACTGTTTTTT; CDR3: CASRGRGREKLFF
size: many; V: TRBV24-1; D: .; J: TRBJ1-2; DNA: TGTGCCACCAGTGATTGGGGTGGCTACACCTTC; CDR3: CATSDWGGYTF
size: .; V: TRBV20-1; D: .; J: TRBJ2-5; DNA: TGCAGTGCTCTGAGAGGGGAGACCCAGTACTTC; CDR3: CSALRGETQYF
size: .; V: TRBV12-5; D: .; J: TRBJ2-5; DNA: TGTGCTAGTGGTAAAAGACTAGGGACAGAAGAGACCCAGTACTTC; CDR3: CASGKRLGTEETQYF
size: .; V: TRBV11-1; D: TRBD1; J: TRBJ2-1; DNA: TGTGCCAGCAGCAAGGGACAGGGGTTCTACAATGAGCAGTTCTTC; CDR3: CASSKGQGFYNEQFF
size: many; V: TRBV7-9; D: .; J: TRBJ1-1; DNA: TGTGCCAGCAGGCCAATGAACACTGAAGCTTTCTTT; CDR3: CASRPMNTEAFF
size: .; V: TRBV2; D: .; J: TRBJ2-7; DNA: TGTGCCAGCGCCTCGCGCAGGGAGGTAGGCGAGCAGTACTTC; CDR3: CASASRREVGEQYF
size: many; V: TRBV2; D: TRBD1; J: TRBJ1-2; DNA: TGTGCCAGCAGTTACGGGACAGGGGAAGACGGCTACACCTTC; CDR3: CASSYGTGEDGYTF
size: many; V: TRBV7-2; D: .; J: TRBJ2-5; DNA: TGTGCCAGCAGCTTAGGTTTGCGGGGGCGAGAGACCCAGTACTTC; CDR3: CASSLGLRGRETQYF
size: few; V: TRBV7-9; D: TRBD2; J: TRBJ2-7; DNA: TGTGCCAGCAGTTGGGGGACTACCGGGGTCGAGCAGTACTTC; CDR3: CASSWGTTGVEQYF
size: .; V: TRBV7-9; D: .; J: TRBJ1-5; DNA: TGTGCCAGCAGCTTATCGGTTACTAGCAATCAGCCCCAGCATTTT; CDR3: CASSLSVTSNQPQHF
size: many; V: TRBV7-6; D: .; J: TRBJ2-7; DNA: TGTGCCAGCAGCTTAGGGGTGCGGTACGAGCAGTACTTC; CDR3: CASSLGVRYEQYF
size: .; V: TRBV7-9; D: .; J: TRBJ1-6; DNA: TGCGCCAGCAGCCAAGGGGGGAATAATTCACCCCTCCACTTT; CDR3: CASSQGGNNSPLHF
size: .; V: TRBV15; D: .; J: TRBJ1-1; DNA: TGTGCCACCAGCAGAGATTTGGTGGGTAGGGGCTCTGAAGCTTTCTTT; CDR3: CATSRDLVGRGSEAFF
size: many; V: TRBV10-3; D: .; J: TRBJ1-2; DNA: TGTGCCATCAGTGAGGTCGGCAGAGCGAACTATGGCTACACCTTC; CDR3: CAISEVGRANYGYTF
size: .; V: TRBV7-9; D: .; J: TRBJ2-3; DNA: TGTGCCAGCACCTACAGGGTTTTAACAGATACGCAGTATTTT; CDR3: CASTYRVLTDTQYF
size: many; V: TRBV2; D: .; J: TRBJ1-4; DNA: TGTGCCAGCGGTAGGGGAGAGGGTGAAAAACTGTTTTTT; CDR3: CASGRGEGEKLFF
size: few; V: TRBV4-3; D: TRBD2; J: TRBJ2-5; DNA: TGCGCCAGCAGCCCAGAGCGGGGGATTCAGGAGACCCAGTACTTC; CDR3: CASSPERGIQETQYF
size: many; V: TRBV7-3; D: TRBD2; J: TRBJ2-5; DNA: TGTGCCAGCAGCTTAGTCGGGAGGGTAGAGACCCAGTACTTC; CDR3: CASSLVGRVETQYF
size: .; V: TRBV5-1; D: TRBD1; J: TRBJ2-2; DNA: TGCGCCAGCAGCCCCTCGGGACAGGGGGAGCTGTTTTTT; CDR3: CASSPSGQGELFF
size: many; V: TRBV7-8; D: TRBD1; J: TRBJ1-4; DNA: TGTGCCAGCAGTTTAGAAGGGGGCGGCGAAAAACTGTTTTTT; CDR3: CASSLEGGGEKLFF
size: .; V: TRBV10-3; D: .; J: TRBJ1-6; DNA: TGTGCCATCAGTGTGGACGGGAATTCACCCCTCCACTTT; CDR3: CAISVDGNSPLHF
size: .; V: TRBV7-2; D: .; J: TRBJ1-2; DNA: TGTGCCAGCAGCTTGGAGAGGAGGGCCAGGGACTATGGCTACACCTTC; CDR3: CASSLERRARDYGYTF
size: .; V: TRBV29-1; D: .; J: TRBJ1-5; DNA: TGCAGCTTCGCTTGGCGGTTATTTAGGGGCGATCAGCCCCAGCATTTT; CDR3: CSFAWRLFRGDQPQHF
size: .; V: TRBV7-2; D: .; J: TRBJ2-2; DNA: TGTGCCAGCAGATTGGGACAAAGATCCGGGGATACCGGGGAGCTGTTTTTT; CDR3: CASRLGQRSGDTGELFF
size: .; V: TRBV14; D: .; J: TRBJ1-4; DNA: TGTGCCAGCAGCCCCTGGGCAACTAATGAAAAACTGTTTTTT; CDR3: CASSPWATNEKLFF
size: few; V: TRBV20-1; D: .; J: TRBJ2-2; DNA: TGCAGTGCTAGGGCCAGGTCCGCCGGGGAGCTGTTTTTT; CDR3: CSARARSAGELFF
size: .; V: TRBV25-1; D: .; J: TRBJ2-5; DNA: TGTGCCAGCAGTGATAGGGATAGCGGAAAAGAGACCCAGTACTTC; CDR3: CASSDRDSGKETQYF